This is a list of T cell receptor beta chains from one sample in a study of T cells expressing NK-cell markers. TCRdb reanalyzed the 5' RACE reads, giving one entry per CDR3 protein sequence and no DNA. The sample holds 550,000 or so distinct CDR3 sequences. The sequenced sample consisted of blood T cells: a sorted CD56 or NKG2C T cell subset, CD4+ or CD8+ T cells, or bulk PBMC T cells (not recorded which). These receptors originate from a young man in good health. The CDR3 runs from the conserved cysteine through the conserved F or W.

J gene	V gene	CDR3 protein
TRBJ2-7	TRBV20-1	CSAGTSGTEQYF
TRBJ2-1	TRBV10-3	CAISGGRPNNEQFF
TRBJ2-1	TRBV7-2	CASSLVGVPFF
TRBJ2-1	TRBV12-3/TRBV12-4	CASSPRTSAVFNEQFF
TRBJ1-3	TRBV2	CASSSSWARSGNTIYF
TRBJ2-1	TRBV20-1	CSAGTSGTLDEQFF
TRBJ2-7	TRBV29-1	CSVARGPHEQYF
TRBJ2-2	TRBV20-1	CSARKLQGAPTGELFF
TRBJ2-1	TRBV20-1	CSALETSGTHEQFF
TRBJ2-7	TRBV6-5	CASSYSDGSSGEQYF
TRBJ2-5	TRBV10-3	CAISESRAGRRQPQETQYF
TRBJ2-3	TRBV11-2	CASSLEIITDTQYF